These 29 T cell receptor beta chains were all obtained from the same sample, sequenced in a study of T cell repertoires in cytomegalovirus infection. TCRdb analysed the reads with MiXCR anew, one entry per CDR3 protein. Among 200,000 to 300,000 distinct CDR3 sequences listed, approximately 9.2% were seen once. Input material: PBMCs. These TCRs come from a human donor in good health (CMV status not recorded). Some clones in this sample may be carry-over from other donors' samples.

This clonotype was found many times. The chain recombines TRBV7-2 with TRBJ2-7; tentative D call: TRBD1 (5 bases). Trimming took off 1 base at V and 0 bases at J, with 10 bases between the two ends. Per the germline V gene, CDR1 is SGHTA and CDR2 is FQGNSA. The CDR3 length is 15 residues. CDR3 sequence reads: CASSLGPDSSYEQYF. The CDR3 nucleotides read TGTGCCAGCAGCTTAGGTCCAGACAGCTCCTACGAGCAGTACTTC. The full variable domain, its missing parts supplied by reference TRBV7-2 and TRBJ2-7, is GAGVSQSPSNKVTEKGKDVELRCDPISGHTALYWYRQSLGQGLEFLIYFQGNSAPDKSGLPSDRFSAERTGGSVSTLTIQRTQQEDSAVYLCASSLGPDSSYEQYFGPGTRLTVT.

This clonotype was recorded a few times. The rearrangement uses TRBV7-3 and TRBJ2-1; 7 bases match TRBD2. J lost 6 bases, V lost 5 bases, and 7 bases had no gene match. Germline CDR1 and CDR2: SGHTA and FQGTGA. This CDR3 is 14 amino acids long. CDR3 in DNA: TGTGCCAGCAGCCCGTGGACTAGTGGCAATGAGCAGTTCTTC. Translating it yields CASSPWTSGNEQFF.

This clonotype was found a few times. At one end the junction does not follow the germline gene, possibly because of a read error. J is TRBJ2-5 and V is TRBV7-7, with a tentative D call TRBD2 (5 bases). CDR1 is SSHAT and CDR2 is FNYEAQ in the germline V gene (reference sequence). There are 15 residues in the CDR3. DNA for the CDR3: TGTGCTAGCAGCTCCCAGACACAATCGGGGTCGACCCAGTACTTC. Translated, it gives CASSSQTQSGSTQYF. Looking up the rest from reference TRBV7-7 and TRBJ2-5 gives the full variable domain: GAGVSQSPRYKVTKRGQDVTLRCDPISSHATLYWYQQALGQGPEFLTYFNYEAQPDKSGLPSDRFSAERPEGSISTLTIQRTEQRDSAMYRCASSSQTQSGSTQYFGPGTRLLVL.

This clonotype has only a few counts. This chain uses TRBV14 with TRBJ2-1, with TRBD2 identical over 10 bases. This CDR3 region has 15 residues. Per germline, CDR1 SGHDN and CDR2 FVKESK. The junction had 3 bases not matched to a gene; V was cut back by 1 base and J by 6 bases. In DNA, the CDR3 is TGTGCCAGCAGCCAAGGGCTAGCGGGAGCCAATGAGCAGTTCTTC. Encoded protein: CASSQGLAGANEQFF.

In its sample, this clonotype was seen many times. The genes are TRBV12-3 or TRBV12-4 and TRBJ1-1; 8 nucleotides line up with TRBD1. The CDR3 runs to 14 residues. The ends lost 7 bases at V and 5 bases at J; junction bases unmatched: 9. CDR3 sequence reads: CASTHDRGETEAFF. Written as DNA, the CDR3 is TGTGCCAGCACCCACGACAGGGGTGAAACTGAAGCTTTCTTT.

Many counts were recorded for this clonotype. At one of its ends the junction is not consistent with the germline gene, which may arise from a read error. This chain joins TRBV4-1 and TRBJ2-2, with TRBD2 matching over 9 bases. This CDR3 contains 18 residues. Germline CDR1 MGHRA, CDR2 YSYEKL. The CDR3 protein is CASTQTRLAGSNTGELFF. DNA of the CDR3: TGCGCCAGCACCCAAACACGGCTAGCGGGATCAAACACCGGGGAGCTGTTTTTT.

This clonotype was recorded at least ten times. The chain uses TRBV28 and TRBJ2-5; no firm D call. V lost 2 bases and J lost 3, with 7 bases in between. This CDR3 has 13 residues. CDR1 is MDHEN and CDR2 is SYDVKM in the germline V gene. The CDR3 nucleotides are TGTGCCAGCAGTTTAATCCCCGAAGAGACCCAGTACTTC. Protein: CASSLIPEETQYF.

V gene TRBV12-5 combines with J gene TRBJ1-1; 9 bases agree with TRBD1. V was pared by 6 bases and J by 11 bases, with 4 bases of the junction left unmatched. The length of the CDR3 is 11 residues. Germline V gene data show CDR1 as LGHNT and CDR2 as FRNRAP. DNA of the CDR3: TGTGCTAGTGGGGACAGGGGCGGCGCTTTCTTT. This codes for CASGDRGGAFF. The full variable domain, in which reference TRBV12-5 and TRBJ1-1 provide the parts outside the CDR3, is DARVTQTPRHKVTEMGQEVTMRCQPILGHNTVFWYRQTMMQGLELLAYFRNRAPLDDSGMPKDRFSAEMPDATLATLKIQPSEPRDSAVYFCASGDRGGAFFGQGTRLTVV.

This clonotype was seen at least ten times. The V and J genes are TRBV28 and TRBJ2-7; the D gene is possibly TRBD1 (5 bases). In germline, CDR1 is MDHEN, CDR2 SYDVKM. V lost 6 bases and J lost 8, with 23 bases in between. This CDR3 has 15 residues. CDR3 region: CASRQDSLRIEKQYF. The CDR3, as DNA: TGTGCCAGCAGACAAGACAGCCTACGAATCGAGAAGCAGTACTTC.

This sequence joins TRBV29-1 and TRBJ2-1; D remains ambiguous. CDR3 length: 12 residues. Germline CDR1 SQVTM, CDR2 ANQGSEA. The V end was cut by 1 base, the J end by 4 bases, with 5 bases between. The CDR3 DNA reads TGCAGCGTTGAAGGTTCTTACAATGAGCAGTTCTTC. This codes for CSVEGSYNEQFF.

This clonotype was recorded many times. This chain uses TRBV7-6 with TRBJ2-3; tentative D call: TRBD1 (5 bases). CDR3 length: 13 residues. V dropped 4 bases and J dropped 6 bases, with 11 bases sitting between them. In germline, CDR1 is SGHVS, CDR2 FNYEAQ. The chain's CDR3 is CASSSDSFDTQYF. The CDR3 nucleotides are TGTGCCAGCAGCTCTGACAGCTTCGATACGCAGTATTTT.

At least ten counts were recorded for this clonotype. This chain joins TRBV3-1 and TRBJ2-1, with TRBD2 as a possible D gene (6 bases). Germline CDR1 LGHDT, CDR2 YNNKEL (reference sequence). Trimming removed 0 bases from V and 1 base from J, with 13 bases in between. There are 17 residues in the CDR3. CDR3 in amino acids: CASSQDNTDYSYNEQFF. CDR3 nucleotides: TGTGCCAGCAGCCAAGATAATACGGACTATTCCTACAATGAGCAGTTCTTC.

In this sample, this clonotype turned up a few times. The rearrangement joins TRBV12-3 or TRBV12-4 to TRBJ1-2; 8 bases match TRBD1. The V segment lost 6 bases and the J segment 1 base; nucleotides outside the gene matches: 16. CDR3 length: 18 residues. The CDR3 loop reads CASSTDRVQGRDNYGYTF. DNA of the CDR3: TGTGCCAGCAGCACGGACAGGGTCCAGGGCCGAGATAACTATGGCTACACCTTC.

This clonotype was picked up many times. This chain connects TRBV24-1 to TRBJ1-5; 8 bases are shared with TRBD1. This CDR3 contains 16 residues. V dropped 7 bases and J dropped 0; count of bases not matched to a gene: 7. Per germline, CDR1 KGHDR and CDR2 SFDVKD. The CDR3 is CATSGDRRNSNQPQHF. The CDR3 bases are TGTGCCACCAGCGGGGACAGGAGAAATAGCAATCAGCCCCAGCATTTT.

This clonotype has ten or more counts. The chain links TRBV7-9 to TRBJ2-3; D might be TRBD2 (6 bases). The CDR3 is 17 residues long. Per germline, CDR1 SEHNR and CDR2 FQNEAQ (reference sequence). The V and J ends lost 1 base and 2 bases respectively, with 16 bases between them. The CDR3 here is CASSLGTPGLHTDTQYF. Written as DNA, the CDR3 is TGTGCCAGCAGCTTAGGGACCCCGGGACTTCACACAGATACGCAGTATTTT. The complete variable domain, with remaining parts taken from reference TRBV7-9 and TRBJ2-3, reads DTGVSQNPRHKITKRGQNVTFRCDPISEHNRLYWYRQTLGQGPEFLTYFQNEAQLEKSRLLSDRFSAERPKGSFSTLEIQRTEQGDSAMYLCASSLGTPGLHTDTQYFGPGTRLTVL.

The chain joins TRBV6-2 or TRBV6-3 to TRBJ1-2; no clear D gene. The CDR3 is 12 residues long. V was shortened by 5 bases and J by 2 bases, with 6 bases between the two germline ends. Germline CDR1 is MNHEY and CDR2 is SVGEGT. The CDR3 spells CASSGRNYGYTF. CDR3 nucleotide sequence: TGTGCCAGCAGTGGGAGGAACTATGGCTACACCTTC.

This clonotype was detected ten times or more. The chain has TRBV28 and TRBJ2-2; maybe TRBD1 (6 bases). Trimming removed 1 base at V and 5 bases at J, with 8 bases between. CDR1 MDHEN and CDR2 SYDVKM come from the germline V gene. CDR3 length equals 14 residues. The CDR3 DNA sequence: TGTGCCAGCAGTTTATACAGGGTAACCGGGGAGCTGTTTTTT. This sequence encodes CASSLYRVTGELFF.

This clonotype was counted between two and nine times. The V and J genes are TRBV7-9 and TRBJ1-3, with a tentative D call TRBD1 (5 bases). Germline CDR1 and CDR2: SEHNR and FQNEAQ (reference sequence). V dropped 1 base and J dropped 8 bases, with 15 bases sitting between them. The CDR3 is made up of 15 amino acids. CDR3 amino acids: CASSLGLGLSDTIYF. The CDR3 nucleotides read TGTGCCAGCAGCTTAGGCTTGGGGCTCTCGGACACCATATATTTT.

V gene TRBV11-2 combines with J gene TRBJ1-1, with TRBD1 identical over 8 bases. V shed 1 base and J 5 bases; nucleotides not matched to a gene: 6. Germline-derived CDR1 and CDR2 are SGHAT and FQNNGV. This CDR3 is 15 amino acids long. The CDR3 is CASSLVGQGMTEAFF. In DNA form, the CDR3 reads TGTGCCAGCAGCTTAGTCGGACAGGGAATGACTGAAGCTTTCTTT.

This clonotype was seen ten or more times. V gene TRBV6-6 combines with J gene TRBJ2-7, with TRBD1 matching over 8 bases. The length of the CDR3 is 14 residues. Trimming removed 6 bases from V and 6 bases from J; junction bases left unmatched: 10. The V gene's germline CDR1 is MNHNY and CDR2 SVGAGI (reference sequence). For the CDR3, the DNA is TGTGCCAGCAGCCTCAGGGGGCAAAGAAGCGAGCAGTACTTC. Translation: CASSLRGQRSEQYF.

V gene TRBV2 combines with J gene TRBJ2-1, with TRBD2 matching over 9 bases. CDR3 size: 13 residues. V shed 8 bases, J shed 4 bases, and the junction held 3 bases outside the gene matches. CDR1 and CDR2 (germline): SNHLY, FYNNEI. For the CDR3, the DNA is TGTGCCAGCTTAGCGGGAGAGTACAATGAGCAGTTCTTC. Protein product: CASLAGEYNEQFF.

In its sample, this clonotype was seen many times. The genes are TRBV7-6 and TRBJ1-5; maybe TRBD1 (5 bases). CDR3 length equals 17 residues. V was clipped by 4 bases and J by 2 bases, with 18 bases between them. Germline V gene sequence: CDR1 SGHVS, CDR2 FNYEAQ. The CDR3 is CASSYAGMGVGNQPQHF. The CDR3 DNA reads as TGTGCCAGCAGCTACGCGGGCATGGGGGTGGGCAATCAGCCCCAGCATTTT.

The J gene is TRBJ2-7, the V gene TRBV29-1; 10 bases are a match to TRBD1. There are 14 residues in the CDR3. J gave up 6 bases and V 4 bases, and 9 bases lay outside the gene matches. CDR1 and CDR2 (germline): SQVTM, ANQGSEA. CDR3 sequence reads: CSVGRDRGSGEQYF. CDR3 nucleotides: TGCAGCGTTGGACGGGACAGGGGTTCTGGCGAGCAGTACTTC.

This clonotype showed up many times. The chain has TRBV12-3 or TRBV12-4 and TRBJ1-5; D not certain. Trimming removed 6 bases from V and 1 base from J, with 22 bases in between. The CDR3 covers 18 residues. The CDR3 bases are TGTGCCAGCAGCCCTAGGTTGAGTGGCCGGCGAAGCAATCAGCCCCAGCATTTT. Translating gives CASSPRLSGRRSNQPQHF.

This clonotype was seen ten or more times. The chain is built from TRBV28 and TRBJ1-1; D not resolved. The CDR3 spans 16 residues. Germline V gene data show CDR1 as MDHEN and CDR2 as SYDVKM. V lost 1 base and J lost 0, with 12 bases in between. CDR3 region: CASSLSDNLMNTEAFF. The CDR3 bases are TGTGCCAGCAGTTTATCCGACAACCTCATGAACACTGAAGCTTTCTTT. The complete variable domain, with remaining parts taken from reference TRBV28 and TRBJ1-1, reads DVKVTQSSRYLVKRTGEKVFLECVQDMDHENMFWYRQDPGLGLRLIYFSYDVKMKEKGDIPEGYSVSREKKERFSLILESASTNQTSMYLCASSLSDNLMNTEAFFGQGTRLTVV.

This clonotype was observed many times. The V and J genes are TRBV30 and TRBJ1-2; possibly TRBD1 for D (6 bases). Per germline, CDR1 GTSNPN and CDR2 SVGIG (reference sequence). Trimming took off 3 bases at V and 2 bases at J, with 10 bases between the two ends. This CDR3 is 13 amino acids long. CDR3 DNA: TGTGCCTGGAGCAGCACAGGGAACTATGGCTACACCTTC. It yields the protein CAWSSTGNYGYTF.

This clonotype was seen a handful of times. The chain is built from TRBV20-1 and TRBJ1-5; TRBD1 might be the D (5 bases). The V end was cut by 0 bases, the J end by 11 bases, with 14 bases between. CDR3 length equals 13 residues. Per germline, CDR1 DFQATT and CDR2 SNEGSKA (reference sequence). In nucleotides, the CDR3 is TGCAGTGCTAGAGATCGCCAGGGTTGGTCCCAGCATTTT. Translated, it gives CSARDRQGWSQHF.

This clonotype was seen ten or more times. The V call is TRBV11-3, the J call TRBJ1-1; D ambiguous. The CDR3 sequence is 13 residues long. The V gene's germline CDR1 is SGHNT and CDR2 YENEEA. Trimming took off 11 bases at V and 1 base at J, with 14 bases between the two ends. In nucleotides, the CDR3 is TGTGCCGGCGCAAAGCAGCCGAACACTGAAGCTTTCTTT. This gives the protein CAGAKQPNTEAFF.

In its sample, this clonotype was seen many times. The chain is built from TRBV11-2 and TRBJ2-1, with D tentatively TRBD1 (6 bases). CDR1 is SGHAT, CDR2 FQNNGV, per germline. The ends were cut back, 3 bases at V and 1 base at J, with 10 bases in the middle. The CDR3 runs 15 residues. CDR3 sequence (DNA): TGTGCCAGCAGCTTGGACAGCGAATCCTACAATGAGCAGTTCTTC. Protein sequence: CASSLDSESYNEQFF.